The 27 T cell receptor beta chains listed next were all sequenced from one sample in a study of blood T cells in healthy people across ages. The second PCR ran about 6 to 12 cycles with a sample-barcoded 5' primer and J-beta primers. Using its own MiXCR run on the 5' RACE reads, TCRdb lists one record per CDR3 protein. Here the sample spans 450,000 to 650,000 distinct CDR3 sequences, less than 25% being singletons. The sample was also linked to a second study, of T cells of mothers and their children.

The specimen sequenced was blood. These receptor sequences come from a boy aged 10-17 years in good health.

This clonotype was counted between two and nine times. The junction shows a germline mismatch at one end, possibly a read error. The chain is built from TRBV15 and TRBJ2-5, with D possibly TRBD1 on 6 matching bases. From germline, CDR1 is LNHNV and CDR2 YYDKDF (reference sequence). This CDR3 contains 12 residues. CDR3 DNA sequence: TGTGTCACCAGCAGGGGCCAAGAGACCCAGTACTTC. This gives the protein CVTSRGQETQYF.

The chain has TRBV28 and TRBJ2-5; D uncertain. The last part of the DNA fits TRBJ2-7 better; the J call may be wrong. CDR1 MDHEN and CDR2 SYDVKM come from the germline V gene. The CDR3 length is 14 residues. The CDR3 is CASTAPLPNYEQYF. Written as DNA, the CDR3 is TGTGCCAGCACGGCCCCGCTACCCAATTACGAGCAGTACTTC.

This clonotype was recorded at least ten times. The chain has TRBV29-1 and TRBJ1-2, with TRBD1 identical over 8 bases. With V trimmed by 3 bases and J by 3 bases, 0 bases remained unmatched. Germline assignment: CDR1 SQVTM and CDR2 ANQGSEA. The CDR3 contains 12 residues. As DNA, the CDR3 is TGCAGCGTTGAGACAGGGGACTATGGCTACACCTTC. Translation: CSVETGDYGYTF.

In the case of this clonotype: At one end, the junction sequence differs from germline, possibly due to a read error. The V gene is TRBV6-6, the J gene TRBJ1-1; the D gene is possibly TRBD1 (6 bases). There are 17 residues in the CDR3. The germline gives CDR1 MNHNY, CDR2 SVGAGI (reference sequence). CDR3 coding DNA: TGCGCCAGCAGTTGGGTTATGGGGGGCCCGATGAACACTGAAGCTTTCTTT. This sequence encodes CASSWVMGGPMNTEAFF.

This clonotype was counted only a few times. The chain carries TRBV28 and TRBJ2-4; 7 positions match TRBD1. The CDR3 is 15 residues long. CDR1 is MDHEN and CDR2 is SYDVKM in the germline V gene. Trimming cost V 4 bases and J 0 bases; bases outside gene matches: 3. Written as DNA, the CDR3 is TGTGCCAGCAGTTCGTACAGGGGAGCCAAAAACATTCAGTACTTC. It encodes CASSSYRGAKNIQYF.

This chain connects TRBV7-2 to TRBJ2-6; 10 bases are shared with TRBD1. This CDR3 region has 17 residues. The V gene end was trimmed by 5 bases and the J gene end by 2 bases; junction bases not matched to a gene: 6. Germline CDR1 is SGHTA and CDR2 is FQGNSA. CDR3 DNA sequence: TGTGCCAGCAGCAGGACAGGGGGAAGAGCTGGGGCCAACGTCCTGACTTTC. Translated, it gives CASSRTGGRAGANVLTF.

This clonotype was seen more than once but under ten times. This CDR3 is CASSLKFEETPSYNEQFF. The DNA for the CDR3 is TGTGCCAGCAGCTTAAAGTTTGAGGAAACACCCTCCTACAATGAGCAGTTCTTC. The chain links TRBV11-2 to TRBJ2-1; D is undetermined. CDR1 is SGHAT and CDR2 is FQNNGV in the germline V gene. This CDR3 has 18 residues. V lost 2 bases, J lost 0 bases, and 17 bases lay in between.

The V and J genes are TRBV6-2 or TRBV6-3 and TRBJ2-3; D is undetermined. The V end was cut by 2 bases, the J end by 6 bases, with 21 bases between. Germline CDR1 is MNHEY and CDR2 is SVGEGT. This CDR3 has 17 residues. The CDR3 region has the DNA TGTGCCAGCAGTTACCAGGTGAAGTTTGGGCGTCACGATACGCAGTATTTT. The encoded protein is CASSYQVKFGRHDTQYF.

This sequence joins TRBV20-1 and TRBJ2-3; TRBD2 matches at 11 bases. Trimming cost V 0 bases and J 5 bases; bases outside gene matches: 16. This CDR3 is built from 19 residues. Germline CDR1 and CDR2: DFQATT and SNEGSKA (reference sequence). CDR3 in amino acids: CSARDPNRRSSGRQDTQYF. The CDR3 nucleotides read TGCAGTGCTAGAGATCCGAACAGGAGGTCTAGCGGGAGGCAAGATACGCAGTATTTT.

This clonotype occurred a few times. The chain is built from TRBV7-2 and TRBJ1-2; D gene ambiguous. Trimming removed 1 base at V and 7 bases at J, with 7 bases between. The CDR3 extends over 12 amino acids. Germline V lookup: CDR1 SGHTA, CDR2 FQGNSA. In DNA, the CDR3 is TGTGCCAGCAGCTTAGTTGGAACTGGCTACACCTTC. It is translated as CASSLVGTGYTF. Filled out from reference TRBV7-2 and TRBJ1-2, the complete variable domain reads GAGVSQSPSNKVTEKGKDVELRCDPISGHTALYWYRQSLGQGLEFLIYFQGNSAPDKSGLPSDRFSAERTGGSVSTLTIQRTQQEDSAVYLCASSLVGTGYTFGSGTRLTVV.

Here the CDR3 DNA reads TGCAGCGTTCGACTAGCGGTCTCCTACAATGAGCAGTTCTTC. It yields the protein CSVRLAVSYNEQFF. The chain combines TRBV29-1 with TRBJ2-1; 9 positions match TRBD2. Germline CDR1 and CDR2: SQVTM and ANQGSEA. The CDR3 sequence is 14 residues long. The V gene end was trimmed by 5 bases and the J gene end by 0 bases; junction bases not matched to a gene: 2.

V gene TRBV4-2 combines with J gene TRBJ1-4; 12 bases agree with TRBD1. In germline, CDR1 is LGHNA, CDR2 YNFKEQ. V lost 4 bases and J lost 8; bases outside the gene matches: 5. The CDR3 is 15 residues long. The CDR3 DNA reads TGTGCCAGCAGCCCCGGGACAGGGGGCGGAGAAAAACTGTTTTTT. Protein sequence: CASSPGTGGGEKLFF.

DNA of the CDR3: TGTGCCAGCAGTCCTACACCGACCTACAATGAGCAGTTCTTC. Its protein is CASSPTPTYNEQFF. The gene calls are TRBV6-4 and TRBJ2-1; D ambiguous. The V and J ends lost 5 bases and 2 bases respectively, with 10 bases between them. The germline gives CDR1 MRHNA, CDR2 SNTAGT. CDR3 length: 14 amino acids.

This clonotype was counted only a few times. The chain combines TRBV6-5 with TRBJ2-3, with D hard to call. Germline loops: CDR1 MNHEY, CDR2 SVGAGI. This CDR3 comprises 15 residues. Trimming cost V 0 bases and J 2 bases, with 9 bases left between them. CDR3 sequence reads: CASSYSRSLTDTQYF. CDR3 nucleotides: TGTGCCAGCAGTTACTCACGGTCACTCACAGATACGCAGTATTTT.

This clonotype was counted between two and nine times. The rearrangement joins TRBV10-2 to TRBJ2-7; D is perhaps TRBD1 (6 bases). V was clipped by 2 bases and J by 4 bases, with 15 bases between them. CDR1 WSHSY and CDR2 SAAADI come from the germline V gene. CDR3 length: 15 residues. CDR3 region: CASSEGGTSHYEQYF. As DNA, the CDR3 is TGCGCCAGCAGTGAGGGGGGCACATCGCATTACGAGCAGTACTTC.

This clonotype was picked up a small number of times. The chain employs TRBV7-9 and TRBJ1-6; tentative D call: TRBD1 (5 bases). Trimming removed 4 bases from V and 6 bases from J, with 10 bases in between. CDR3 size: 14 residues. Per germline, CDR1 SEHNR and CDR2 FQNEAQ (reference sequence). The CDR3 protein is CASSSREGNSPLHF. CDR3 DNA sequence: TGTGCCAGCAGCTCCAGGGAGGGTAATTCACCCCTCCACTTT.

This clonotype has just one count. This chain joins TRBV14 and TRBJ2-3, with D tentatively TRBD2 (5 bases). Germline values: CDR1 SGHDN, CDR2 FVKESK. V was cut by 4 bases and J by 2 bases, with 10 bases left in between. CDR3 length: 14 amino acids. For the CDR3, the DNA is TGTGCCAGCAGCCGAGGGTCCGACACAGATACGCAGTATTTT. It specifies CASSRGSDTDTQYF.

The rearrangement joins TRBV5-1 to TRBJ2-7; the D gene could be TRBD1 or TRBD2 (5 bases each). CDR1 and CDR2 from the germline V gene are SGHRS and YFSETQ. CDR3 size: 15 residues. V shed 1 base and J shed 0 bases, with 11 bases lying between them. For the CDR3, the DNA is TGCGCCAGCAGCTTGAGGGCAGGGAGCTCCTACGAGCAGTACTTC. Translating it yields CASSLRAGSSYEQYF.

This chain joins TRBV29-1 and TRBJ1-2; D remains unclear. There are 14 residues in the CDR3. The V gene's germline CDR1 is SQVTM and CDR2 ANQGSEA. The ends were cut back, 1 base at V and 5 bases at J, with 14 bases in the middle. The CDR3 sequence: CSVEGGSAGYGYTF. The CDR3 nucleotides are TGCAGCGTTGAAGGGGGTTCGGCGGGGTATGGCTACACCTTC.

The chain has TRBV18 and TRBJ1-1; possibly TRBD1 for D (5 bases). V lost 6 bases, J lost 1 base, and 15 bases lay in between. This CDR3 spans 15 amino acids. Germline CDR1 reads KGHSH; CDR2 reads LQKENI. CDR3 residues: CASSPSGRGNTEAFF. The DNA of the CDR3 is TGTGCCAGCTCCCCTTCGGGGAGGGGGAACACTGAAGCTTTCTTT.

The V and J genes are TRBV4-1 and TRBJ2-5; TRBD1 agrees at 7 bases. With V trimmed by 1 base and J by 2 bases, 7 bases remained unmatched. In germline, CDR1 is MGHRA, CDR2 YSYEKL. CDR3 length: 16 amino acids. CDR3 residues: CASSQGGRGIQETQYF. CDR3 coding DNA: TGCGCCAGCAGCCAAGGTGGCAGGGGGATTCAAGAGACCCAGTACTTC.

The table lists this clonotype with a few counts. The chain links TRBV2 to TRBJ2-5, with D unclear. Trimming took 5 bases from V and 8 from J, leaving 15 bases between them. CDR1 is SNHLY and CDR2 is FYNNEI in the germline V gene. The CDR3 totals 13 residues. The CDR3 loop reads CASSRENVETQYF. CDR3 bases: TGTGCCAGCAGTAGAGAAAATGTAGAAACCCAGTACTTC.

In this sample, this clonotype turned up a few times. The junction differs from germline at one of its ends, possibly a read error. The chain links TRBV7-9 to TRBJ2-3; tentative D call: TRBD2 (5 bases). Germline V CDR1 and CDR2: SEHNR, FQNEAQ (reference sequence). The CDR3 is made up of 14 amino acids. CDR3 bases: TGTGCCAGCAGCTCACCGGAGGTGGTGGAGACCCAGTACTTT. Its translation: CASSSPEVVETQYF. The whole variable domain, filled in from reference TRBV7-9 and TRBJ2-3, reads DTGVSQNPRHKITKRGQNVTFRCDPISEHNRLYWYRQTLGQGPEFLTYFQNEAQLEKSRLLSDRFSAERPKGSFSTLEIQRTEQGDSAMYLCASSSPEVVETQYFGPGTRLTVL.

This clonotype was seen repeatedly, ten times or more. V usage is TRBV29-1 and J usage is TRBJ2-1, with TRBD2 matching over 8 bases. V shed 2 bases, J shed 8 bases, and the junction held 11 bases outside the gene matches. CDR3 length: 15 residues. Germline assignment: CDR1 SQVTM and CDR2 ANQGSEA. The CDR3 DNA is TGCAGCGTTGAAAAGGTCGGGAGGGCCGGGTATGAGCAGTTCTTC. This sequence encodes CSVEKVGRAGYEQFF.

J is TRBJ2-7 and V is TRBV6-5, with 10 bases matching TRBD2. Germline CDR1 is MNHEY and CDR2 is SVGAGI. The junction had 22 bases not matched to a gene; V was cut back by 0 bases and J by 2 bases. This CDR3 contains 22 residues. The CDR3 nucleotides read TGTGCCAGCAGTTACTCGAGCCCGATGTCCTTGGGCACGGGACTAGCGACCTACGAGCAGTACTTC. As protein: CASSYSSPMSLGTGLATYEQYF.

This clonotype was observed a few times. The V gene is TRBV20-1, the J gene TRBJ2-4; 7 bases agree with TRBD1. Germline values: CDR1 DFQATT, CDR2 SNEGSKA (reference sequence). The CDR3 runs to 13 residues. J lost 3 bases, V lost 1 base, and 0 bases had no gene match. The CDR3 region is CSARGDSKNIQYF. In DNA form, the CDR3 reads TGCAGTGCTAGAGGGGACAGCAAAAACATTCAGTACTTC.

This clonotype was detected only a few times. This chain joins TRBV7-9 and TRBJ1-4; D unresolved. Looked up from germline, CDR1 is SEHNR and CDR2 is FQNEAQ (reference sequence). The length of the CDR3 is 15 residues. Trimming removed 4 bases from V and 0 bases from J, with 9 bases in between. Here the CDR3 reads CASSSTTPTNEKLFF. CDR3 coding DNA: TGTGCCAGCAGCTCGACGACACCAACTAATGAAAAACTGTTTTTT.